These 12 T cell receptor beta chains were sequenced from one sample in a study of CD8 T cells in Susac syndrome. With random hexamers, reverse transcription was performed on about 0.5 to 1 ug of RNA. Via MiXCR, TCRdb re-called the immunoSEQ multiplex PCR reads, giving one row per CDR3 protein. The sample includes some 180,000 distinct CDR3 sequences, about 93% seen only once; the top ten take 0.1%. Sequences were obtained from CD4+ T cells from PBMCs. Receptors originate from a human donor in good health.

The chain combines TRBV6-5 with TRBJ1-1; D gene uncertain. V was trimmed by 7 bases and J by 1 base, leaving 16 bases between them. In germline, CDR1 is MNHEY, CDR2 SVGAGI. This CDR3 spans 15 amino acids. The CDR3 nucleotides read TGTGCCAGCAAAAGCCCGAAGGGCCCGAACACTGAAGCTTTCTTT. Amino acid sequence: CASKSPKGPNTEAFF.

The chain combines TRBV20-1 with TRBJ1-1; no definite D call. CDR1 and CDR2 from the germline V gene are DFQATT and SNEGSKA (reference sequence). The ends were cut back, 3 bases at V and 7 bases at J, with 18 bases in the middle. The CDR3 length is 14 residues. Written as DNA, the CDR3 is TGCAGTGCTAGGGCATTTATCAGAGTCAGTGAAGCTTTCTTT. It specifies CSARAFIRVSEAFF.

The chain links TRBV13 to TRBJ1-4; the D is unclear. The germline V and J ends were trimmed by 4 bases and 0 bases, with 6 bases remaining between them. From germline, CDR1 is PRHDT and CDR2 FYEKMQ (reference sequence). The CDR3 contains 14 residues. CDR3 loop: CASSSGTTNEKLFF. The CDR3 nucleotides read TGTGCCAGCAGCTCCGGGACAACTAATGAAAAACTGTTTTTT. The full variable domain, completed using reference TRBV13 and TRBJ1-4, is AAGVIQSPRHLIKEKRETATLKCYPIPRHDTVYWYQQGPGQDPQFLISFYEKMQSDKGSIPDRFSAQQFSDYHSELNMSSLELGDSALYFCASSSGTTNEKLFFGSGTQLSVL.

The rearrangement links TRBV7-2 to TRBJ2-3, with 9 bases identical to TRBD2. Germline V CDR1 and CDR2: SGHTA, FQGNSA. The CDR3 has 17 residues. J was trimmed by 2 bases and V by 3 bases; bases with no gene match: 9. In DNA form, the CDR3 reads TGTGCCAGCAGCTTTAACCCTAGCGGGGTAGACACAGATACGCAGTATTTT. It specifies CASSFNPSGVDTDTQYF. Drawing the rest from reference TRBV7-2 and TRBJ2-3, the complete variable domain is GAGVSQSPSNKVTEKGKDVELRCDPISGHTALYWYRQSLGQGLEFLIYFQGNSAPDKSGLPSDRFSAERTGGSVSTLTIQRTQQEDSAVYLCASSFNPSGVDTDTQYFGPGTRLTVL.

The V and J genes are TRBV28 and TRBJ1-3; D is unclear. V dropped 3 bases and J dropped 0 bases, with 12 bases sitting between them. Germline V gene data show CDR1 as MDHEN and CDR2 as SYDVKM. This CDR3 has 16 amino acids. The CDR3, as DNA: TGTGCCAGCAGTTTGCCAGGACCTAGCTCTGGAAACACCATATATTTT. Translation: CASSLPGPSSGNTIYF.

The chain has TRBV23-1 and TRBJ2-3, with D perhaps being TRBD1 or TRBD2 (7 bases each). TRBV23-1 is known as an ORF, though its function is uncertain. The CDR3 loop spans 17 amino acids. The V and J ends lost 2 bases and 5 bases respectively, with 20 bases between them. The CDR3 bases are TGCGCCAGCAGTCAAATCGGGCCAGGGGGGGGCGTAGATACGCAGTATTTT. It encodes CASSQIGPGGGVDTQYF.

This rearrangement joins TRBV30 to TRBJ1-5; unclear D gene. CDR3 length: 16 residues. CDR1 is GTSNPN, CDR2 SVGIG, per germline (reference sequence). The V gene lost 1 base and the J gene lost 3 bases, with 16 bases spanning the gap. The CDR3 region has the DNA TGTGCCTGGAGTGGTCTTGGTGGGGTTGCCAATCAGCCCCAGCATTTT. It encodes CAWSGLGGVANQPQHF.

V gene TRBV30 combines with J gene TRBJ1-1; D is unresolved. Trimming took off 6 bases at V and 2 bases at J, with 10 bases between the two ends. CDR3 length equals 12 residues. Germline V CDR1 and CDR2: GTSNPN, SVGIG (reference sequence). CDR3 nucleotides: TGTGCCTGTAGGGAAGGTAACACTGAAGCTTTCTTT. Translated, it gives CACREGNTEAFF.

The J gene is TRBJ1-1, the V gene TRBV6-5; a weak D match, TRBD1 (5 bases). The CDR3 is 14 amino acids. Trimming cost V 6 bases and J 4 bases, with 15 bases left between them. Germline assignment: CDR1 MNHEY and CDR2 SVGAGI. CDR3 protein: CASRRDHDSTEAFF. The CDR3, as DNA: TGTGCCAGCAGACGGGACCATGACTCCACTGAAGCTTTCTTT.

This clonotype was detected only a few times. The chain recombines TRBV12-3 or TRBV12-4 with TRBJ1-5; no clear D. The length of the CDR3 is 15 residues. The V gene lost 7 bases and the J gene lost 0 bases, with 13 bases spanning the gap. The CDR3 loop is CASTLTGNSNQPQHF. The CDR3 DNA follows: TGTGCCAGCACCTTGACGGGGAATAGCAATCAGCCCCAGCATTTT.

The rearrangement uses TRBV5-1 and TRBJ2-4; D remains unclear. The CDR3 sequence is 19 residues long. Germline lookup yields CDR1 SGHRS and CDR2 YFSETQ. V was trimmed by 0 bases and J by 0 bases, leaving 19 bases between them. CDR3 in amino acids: CASSLAGTVDPLAKNIQYF. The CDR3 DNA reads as TGCGCCAGCAGCTTGGCCGGAACGGTAGACCCTCTAGCCAAAAACATTCAGTACTTC.

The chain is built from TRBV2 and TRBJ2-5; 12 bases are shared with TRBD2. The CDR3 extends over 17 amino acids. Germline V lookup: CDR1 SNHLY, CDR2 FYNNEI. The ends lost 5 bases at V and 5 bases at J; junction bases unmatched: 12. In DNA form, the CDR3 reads TGTGCCAGCAGTTCCTCCGGGACTAGCGGGCTGGGGGAGACCCAGTACTTC. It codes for CASSSSGTSGLGETQYF.